This TCR beta chain was documented in a study of OX40 agonist ivuxolimab in advanced cancers. The overall study: Patients were given ivuxolimab, an antibody that agonizes OX40 (CD134). Treatment received earlier with anti-PD-1, anti-PD-L1 or anti-CTLA-4 agents was allowed, and under 50% had some.

Generated by immunoSEQ multiplex PCR, the TCRdb table keeps only in-frame clones and is missing some. Among approximately 80,000 clones listed, 90% were seen once. Comments on this clone: Its antigen is still unknown.

Study-wide findings and caveats: Expanded clones were, on average, more numerous in CD8+ T cells than in CD4+. At 0.1 to 3.0 mg/kg and by week 6, clonal expansion occurred in CD4+ and CD8+ blood T cells.

The V and J ends lost 4 bases and 2 bases respectively, with 5 bases between them. Per the germline V gene, CDR1 is MNHNS and CDR2 is SASEGT. CDR3 length equals 12 residues. Sample: CD4+ or CD8+ T cells sorted from blood, taken in a trial of the OX40 agonist ivuxolimab. This clonotype originated in an adult with an advanced solid tumor such as melanoma, head and neck, liver or kidney cancer. The rearrangement joins TRBV6-1 to TRBJ1-2; no definite D call. DNA for the CDR3: TGTGCCAGCAGTGTAGACAACTATGGCTACACCTTC. Protein: CASSVDNYGYTF.